The T cell receptor (beta chain) described here comes from a study of blood T cells in healthy people across ages. Germline V gene sequence: CDR1 SNHLY, CDR2 FYNNEI. The CDR3 is 15 residues long. The V and J ends lost 3 bases and 3 bases, in that order; junction bases with no gene match: 7. Study-wide points: Per million T cells, TCR beta diversity dropped about linearly as age rose. Comparison with aged donors showed that long-lived donors had more naive CD4+ cells and higher diversity.

Through a sample-barcoded 5' primer and a J-beta primer mix, a second PCR was run for roughly 7 to 11 cycles. A template-switch adaptor containing 12 random nucleotides labeled each cDNA molecule. TCRdb redid the calling of the 5' RACE reads with MiXCR, one entry per CDR3 protein. The top ten clones hold about 18% of a sample with around 870,000 distinct CDR3 sequences, about 28% of them seen once. This clonotype was detected only a few times. Its specificity is not known. The receptor's source is a woman older than 75 in good health. The specimen sequenced was blood. The V call is TRBV2, the J call TRBJ2-7; TRBD2 matches 8 bases. Here the CDR3 reads CASSDRTSGLYEQYF. DNA for the CDR3: TGTGCCAGCAGTGATCGTACTAGCGGTCTCTACGAGCAGTACTTC.